The subject of this entry is one TCR beta chain. Its antigen remains undetermined. No much larger clonotype is one base removed from it; base qualities were not supplied. Preparation of the library involved 5' RACE. Sequencing used an Illumina HiSeq 2500. A second PCR of roughly 7 to 11 cycles was performed with a sample-barcoded 5' primer and a J-beta primer mix. Each TCR beta cDNA molecule received a unique molecular identifier from a template-switch 5' adaptor carrying 12 random nucleotides. At least 3 million CDR3-containing paired-end reads were obtained from each sample. All of the RNA was converted into first-strand cDNA using the Mint cDNA synthesis kit, with a TRBC-specific oligonucleotide serving as the primer. All cDNA was treated with uracil-DNA glycosylase and then went through a first 18-cycle PCR with the universal primers M1SS and BC2_uni_R. On the study's bioinformatics: Each sample was normalized by randomly selecting 1 million high-quality reads, each carrying a distinct molecular identifier. Instead of being binned into consensus sequences, reads that shared molecular identifiers were thrown out. CDR3 identification, clonotype clustering and error correction used MiTCR with a Q25 quality threshold and the strictest error-elimination algorithm. Lower-bound total TCR beta diversity was estimated with a nonparametric unseen species model using Euler transformation. The public reads were run again by TCRdb, first through fastp at Q25 and then through MiXCR, and only productive beta chains were kept. A single entry per CDR3 protein holds the most common genes and DNA from its merged rows. The V and J calls and clone size come from TCRdb's table, not from the authors' own analysis. The table for this sample lists approximately 900,000 distinct CDR3 sequences; about 44% of them were counted only once. Around an eighth of the sample lies in the top ten.

The sample belongs to a study of blood T cells in healthy people across ages (dated by TCRdb to between 2015 and 2016). For the study in its entirety: In model experiments, template switching captured about one uniquely barcoded TCR beta cDNA molecule for every two T cells. The study measured age-related changes in TCR beta repertoire diversity using deep sequencing normalized with unique cDNA molecular identifiers. Four age groups were formed from the donors: young (average roughly 15 years), middle-aged (around 40), aged (under 70) and long-lived (less than 85). To avoid experimental bias, donors of different ages were spread randomly across the sequencing lanes. The study analyzed two additional independent replicas of 1 million unique cDNA reads from the same blood draw for two donors, one aged 18 to 30 and one aged 80 or older.

Systemically healthy Caucasian individuals from Russia, roughly 40 in total and aged about 6 to 95 years, were included as donors. Each donor gave 8 to 10 milliliters of peripheral blood, collected into EDTA-treated Vacutainer tubes. Ficoll-Paque density-gradient centrifugation was used to isolate PBMCs, with at least 7 million per sample. Total RNA was extracted from PBMCs with Trizol reagent, with at least 5.5 micrograms obtained per sample. The percentages of naive CD45RAhigh/CD27high T cells were determined by flow cytometry on a PBMC aliquot from every donor. Overall study results and their limits: Compared with the aged group, the long-lived group had more naive CD4+ T cells, fewer expanded clones and increased TCR diversity, suggesting age selection. Donor CMV infection status was unknown, potentially confounding age-related changes in expanded clonotypes. Estimates of total diversity based on one million sequenced T cells were considered lower bounds and underestimates. Because profiling used bulk unsorted PBMCs, naive and antigen-experienced compartments could not be compared conclusively. A strong correlation was found between observed TCR beta diversity and the percentage of naive T cells measured by flow cytometry. As age increased, observed TCR beta diversity per million T cells dropped in a roughly linear way, and a significant reduction was already evident by age around 41.

Sequenced: blood. This TCR came from a man aged 25 to 40 in good health.

The DNA sequence follows: TGCGCCAGCAGATGGGCAGGAAGCACAGATACGCAGTATTTT. This encodes CASRWAGSTDTQYF. This chain joins TRBV5-1 to TRBJ2-3; the D gene cannot be resolved reliably. Per the germline V gene, SGHRS is the CDR1 and YFSETQ is the CDR2. Measured from the cysteine to the phenylalanine, the CDR3 is 14 residues long. The DNA shown is the 42-base CDR3, in frame from base 1. Trimming removed 5 bases from V and 0 bases from J, leaving 10 bases between the germline ends.